A selection of T cell receptor beta chains follows, all from one sample in a study of shared clonotypes between healthy human individuals. Generated by immunoSEQ multiplex PCR, the TCRdb table keeps only in-frame clones and is missing some. This sample yields about 2.5 million clones, of which 85% to 95% are seen a single time; 0.37% belongs to the top ten. Material: naive CD4+ T cells from PBMCs. These receptors were obtained from a man between 18 and 35 years old in good health. Some clones in this sample may be carry-over from other donors' samples. Both conserved end residues are part of each CDR3.

TRBJ1-6,TRBV18,CASQKGRNSPLHF
TRBJ2-7,TRBV10-1,CASQTDSYEQYF
TRBJ2-3,TRBV5-8,CASSLNRGGNTQYF
TRBJ2-3,TRBV18,CASSPLTIGTGGQDTQYF
TRBJ2-3,TRBV27,CASSSGYLYTDTQYF
TRBJ2-1,TRBV6-1,CASSPRIYNEQFF
TRBJ2-3,TRBV5-4,CASRALVSSTDTQYF
TRBJ2-2,TRBV10-3,CAISESMDTGELFF
TRBJ1-1,TRBV19,CASIMGGSGNTEAFF
TRBJ2-7,TRBV4-1,CASSQSPASGSYEQYF
TRBJ1-3,TRBV6-1,CASRTRGQGGNTIYF
TRBJ2-1,TRBV28,CASTPNPSGRYGEQFF
TRBJ2-2,TRBV5-1,CASRKLGSTSTGELFF
TRBJ2-3,TRBV27,CASSLGGGQTDTQYF
TRBJ2-7,TRBV11-1,CASSLAVESTEQYF
TRBJ1-3,TRBV30,CATTGEEGENTIYF
TRBJ2-3,TRBV11-3,CASSSGRTTDTQYF
TRBJ2-3,TRBV4-3,CASSQDRLSDTQYF
TRBJ2-7,TRBV6-5,CASSPRRGEEGQYF
TRBJ2-3,TRBV18,CASSSRTSGSADTQYF
TRBJ1-5,TRBV6-4,CASSDSRYKEPHNQPQHF
TRBJ1-3,TRBV10-1,CASSANPGNTIYF
TRBJ1-2,TRBV25-1,CASSGYAAPNYGYTF
TRBJ1-2,TRBV28,CASSRLGGSAAGYTF
TRBJ2-3,TRBV5-6,CASSLGSTDTQYF
TRBJ1-1,TRBV5-1,CASSLRGNTEAFF
TRBJ1-1,TRBV2,CASAGGEAFF
TRBJ2-7,TRBV27,CASRPDRAKLFIEQYF
TRBJ1-2,TRBV5-1,CASSVRTQGNYGYTF
TRBJ2-5,TRBV11-2,CASSSKRGGYQETQYF
TRBJ2-7,TRBV9,CASSLGLAGGPSSNEQYF
TRBJ1-3,TRBV1,CTSSQATGAGNTIYF
TRBJ1-5,TRBV6-6,CASSSPLGQGNQPQHF
TRBJ2-1,TRBV28,CASSSSGRAGDEQFF
TRBJ2-2,TRBV30,CAWSVHGQLPGELFF